This T cell receptor (beta chain) emerged from a study of early T cells in non-severe SARS-CoV-2 infection. The CDR3 runs 13 residues. A single record per CDR3 protein comes from TCRdb applying MiXCR to the 5' RACE reads. The sample consists of fewer than 40,000 distinct CDR3 sequences, roughly 5.3% of them appearing once. The sample holds many counts of this clonotype. This chain joins TRBV21-1 and TRBJ1-1; the DNA was not compared with TRBD1, the D call given in the table. TRBV21-1 is noted as a pseudogene. The source is an adult who was a healthcare worker with PCR-confirmed SARS-CoV-2 infection or an uninfected control (not recorded which). The sample taken for sequencing was whole blood. The CDR3 sequence is CASRGGKDTEAFF. The CDR3 DNA reads as TGTGCCAGCAGAGGGGGGAAGGACACTGAAGCTTTCTTT.